This T cell receptor (beta chain) was recovered during a study of tumor and adjacent non-tumor tissue in lung cancer. Study-wide context: The cohort had around twelve adenocarcinoma, a couple of squamous cell and 1 small cell patients.

RNA was extracted from bulk tissue without any cell sorting. This CDR3 has 17 amino acids. V was clipped by 1 base and J by 10 bases; unmatched bases: 11. CDR1 is SGHNT and CDR2 is YENEEA in the germline V gene. The library came from three nested PCR rounds adapted from ARM-PCR protocols. A single record per CDR3 protein comes from TCRdb applying MiXCR to the multiplex PCR reads. The repertoire holds about 140,000 distinct CDR3 sequences, with roughly 70% as singletons. Input material: lung tumor tissue. The origin of this receptor is a man in his sixties with small cell lung cancer. This chain joins TRBV11-3 and TRBJ2-7; 15 bases line up with TRBD2. In DNA, the CDR3 is TGTGCCAGCAGCTTAGGGACTAGCGGGAGGGGAGTCTACTATCAGTACTTC. This encodes CASSLGTSGRGVYYQYF.